This record covers a single T cell receptor beta chain. What this receptor recognizes is not known. Per-base quality was not reported, and no clone a single base away is much larger than it. Genomic DNA was extracted from sorted cells with the QIAGEN DNeasy Blood and Tissue Kit for TCRbeta CDR3 sequencing. Through immunoSEQ, high-throughput TCRbeta CDR3 sequencing was done commercially, including PCR amplification with internal controls and bias correction. The authors' pipeline ran thus. A unique productive TCRbeta sequence was defined by the CDR3 nucleotide sequence when primers matched, and otherwise by the CDR3 amino acid sequence together with the Vbeta and Jbeta genes. To correct for sorting error, sequences found in more than one sorted population at a frequency ratio of 2:1 or less were discarded, and the remaining shared sequences were assigned to the population with the higher frequency. A sequence counted as donor-reactive if, in CFSE-low cells, the sequence had a frequency of at least 0.01% and was expanded at least 5-fold compared with unstimulated cells. Jensen-Shannon divergence, calculated on the top 100 TCRbeta sequences ranked by frequency, was used to quantify repertoire divergence. For samples with multiple sequencing runs, sorting error was corrected separately for each run before the runs were pooled. Sourced from immuneACCESS, this table was stored by TCRdb with only in-frame sequences that have V and J called. A share of the clones is absent; for the studies checked, an unresolved V gene accounts for under half, and the remainder has no known explanation. V, J and clone size reflect that table, while D and trimming were determined from the DNA. Here the sample has 68,000 or so clones; around 84% occur a single time. The ten most abundant clones make up about 4.6% of the sample.

The CDR3 starts with the cysteine, ends with the phenylalanine, and has 17 residues. Solely the CDR3 DNA is kept, with 51 bases framed from the first base. The CDR1 and CDR2 encoded by the germline V gene (reference sequence) are SEHNR and FQNEAQ. The junction carries 23 bases between V and J, which are trimmed by 5 bases and 3 bases respectively. This entry is derived from a study of Tregs in tolerant kidney transplant recipients (dated by TCRdb to between 2018 and 2020). With respect to the entire study: The study used TCRbeta sequencing to identify donor-specific regulatory T cells before combined kidney and bone marrow transplantation, then tracked those cells after transplant. TCRbeta repertoire sequencing was used in 3 healthy controls to compare several methods for expanding Tregs specific for an allogeneic donor. Paper-wide results and their limitations: Biological reproducibility was not directly addressed, though technical replication error appeared minimal. Because only a small number of patients were included, the study had limitations, and the results will need to be validated in larger populations as well as under other immunosuppression protocols. The most biologically relevant and donor-specific TCRbeta repertoire appeared to be identified by expanding Tregs with activated donor B cells.

Thawed PBMCs were FACS-sorted into unstimulated Tregs (CD4+CD25+CD127-), CD4+ non-Tregs (CD4+CD25-), CD4 cells and CD8 cells. Healthy control blood came either as purchased buffy coats or from healthy volunteers. Healthy control blood was processed to PBMCs with a Ficoll density gradient and then cryopreserved, whereas patient PBMCs were collected both before and after transplant. The chain links TRBV7-9 with TRBJ2-7, with the D call perhaps TRBD1 or TRBD2, as 6 bases match in each case. The source is a human donor in good health. The sample was CD4+ T cells from blood. The base sequence is TGTGCCAGCAGCCGACGGGATCTTGGGGGCGGGAACTACGAGCAGTACTTC. It codes for CASSRRDLGGGNYEQYF.